Listed here are 26 T cell receptor beta chains from one sample, sequenced in a study of CD8 T cells in Susac syndrome. Random hexamers primed reverse transcription of about 0.45 to 1 ug RNA. Using its own MiXCR run on the immunoSEQ multiplex PCR reads, TCRdb lists one record per CDR3 protein. The sample includes over 100,000 distinct CDR3 sequences, 96% of them seen just once. The sequenced sample was CD4+ T cells from PBMCs. The source of these receptors is a human donor with Susac syndrome.

This clonotype came up once. The rearrangement links TRBV7-9 to TRBJ1-4, with a weak D call TRBD1 (5 bases). The CDR3 length is 16 residues. Germline V gene sequence: CDR1 SEHNR, CDR2 FQNEAQ (reference sequence). Trimming took 4 bases from V and 13 from J, leaving 25 bases between them. The CDR3 is CASSSSEGHLFSALFF. The CDR3 DNA sequence: TGTGCCAGCAGCTCGTCAGAAGGACATCTGTTTTCAGCACTGTTTTTT.

V is TRBV29-1 and J is TRBJ2-1, with 8 bases identical to TRBD2. The J segment lost 3 bases and the V segment lost 7 bases, leaving 5 bases of the junction unmatched. Germline CDR1 SQVTM, CDR2 ANQGSEA. The CDR3 spans 13 residues. The CDR3: CSAGGGYYNEQFF. Written as DNA, the CDR3 is TGCAGCGCCGGGGGGGGATACTACAATGAGCAGTTCTTC.

This clonotype was seen a single time. This rearrangement joins TRBV18 to TRBJ2-6, with 8 bases matching TRBD1. The CDR3 is 15 amino acids. Germline V lookup: CDR1 KGHSH, CDR2 LQKENI. J gave up 2 bases and V 5 bases, and 2 bases lay outside the gene matches. CDR3 protein: CASSAQGAGANVLTF. The CDR3 bases are TGTGCCAGCTCAGCACAGGGGGCTGGGGCCAACGTCCTGACTTTC.

The chain recombines TRBV29-1 with TRBJ1-1; D is unresolved. V was clipped by 4 bases and J by 8 bases, with 11 bases between them. The CDR3 sequence is 11 residues long. Per the germline V gene, CDR1 is SQVTM and CDR2 is ANQGSEA. The CDR3 here is CSVGGIDEAFF. CDR3 nucleotide sequence: TGCAGCGTTGGTGGGATCGACGAAGCTTTCTTT.

The rearrangement joins TRBV15 to TRBJ1-4; D unresolved. The germline V gene encodes CDR1 LNHNV and CDR2 YYDKDF (reference sequence). The V end lost 5 bases, the J end lost 3 bases, and 16 bases lay between the germline ends. This CDR3 is 16 amino acids long. The CDR3, as DNA: TGTGCCACCAGCCCCAGATCCCGGGCCTCTAATGAAAAACTGTTTTTT. The encoded protein is CATSPRSRASNEKLFF.

This chain joins TRBV9 and TRBJ2-1; 7 bases map to TRBD2. CDR1 and CDR2 from the germline V gene are SGDLS and YYNGEE. The ends lost 2 bases at V and 4 bases at J; junction bases unmatched: 6. There are 15 residues in the CDR3. The CDR3 coding sequence is TGTGCCAGCAGCGTCGCACTAGCGCTGTACAATGAGCAGTTCTTC. This codes for CASSVALALYNEQFF. The full variable domain, its missing parts supplied by reference TRBV9 and TRBJ2-1, is DSGVTQTPKHLITATGQRVTLRCSPRSGDLSVYWYQQSLDQGLQFLIQYYNGEERAKGNILERFSAQQFPDLHSELNLSSLELGDSALYFCASSVALALYNEQFFGPGTRLTVL.

This rearrangement joins TRBV27 to TRBJ2-1; no clear D. CDR1 and CDR2 from the germline V gene are MNHEY and SMNVEV (reference sequence). The ends were cut back, 5 bases at V and 6 bases at J, with 8 bases in the middle. The CDR3 covers 12 residues. This CDR3 reads CASSLYPNEQFF. CDR3 DNA sequence: TGTGCCAGCAGTCTGTACCCCAATGAGCAGTTCTTC.

The chain recombines TRBV6-1 with TRBJ2-1; D is perhaps TRBD1 (5 bases). The CDR3 consists of 13 residues. The V and J ends lost 7 bases and 3 bases respectively, with 10 bases between them. Germline loops: CDR1 MNHNS, CDR2 SASEGT. CDR3: CASIDRYYNEQFF. CDR3 coding DNA: TGTGCCAGCATCGACAGATACTACAATGAGCAGTTCTTC.

The rearrangement uses TRBV29-1 and TRBJ2-1, with TRBD2 matching 12 bases. This CDR3 is built from 15 residues. V lost 4 bases to trimming and J lost 4 bases; unmatched junction nucleotides: 5. The V gene's germline CDR1 is SQVTM and CDR2 ANQGSEA. The CDR3 DNA reads TGCAGCGTTGGGAGGACTAGCGGGGTTTACAATGAGCAGTTCTTC. Translated: CSVGRTSGVYNEQFF.

The V call is TRBV29-1, the J call TRBJ2-2; TRBD1 agrees at 10 bases. CDR1 is SQVTM and CDR2 is ANQGSEA in the germline V gene. This CDR3 has 14 residues. The junction had 2 bases not matched to a gene; V was cut back by 7 bases and J by 0 bases. CDR3 sequence (DNA): TGCAGCGCAGGGACAGGGGCGAACACCGGGGAGCTGTTTTTT. Encoded protein: CSAGTGANTGELFF.

This chain connects TRBV10-3 to TRBJ2-1; weak D call: TRBD2 (6 bases). CDR3 size: 15 residues. Germline CDR1 is ENHRY and CDR2 is SYGVKD. The V gene lost 10 bases and the J gene lost 5 bases, with 21 bases spanning the gap. DNA for the CDR3: TGTGCCACGACGGGGGATCAGAGGGGTAACAATGAGCAGTTCTTC. Amino acid sequence: CATTGDQRGNNEQFF.

The chain is built from TRBV10-3 and TRBJ2-6; no clear D. This CDR3 contains 16 residues. Looked up from germline, CDR1 is ENHRY and CDR2 is SYGVKD. V was cut by 6 bases and J by 0 bases, with 12 bases left in between. DNA of the CDR3: TGTGCCATCAGGATGGGTTCCATCTCTGGGGCCAACGTCCTGACTTTC. Translation gives CAIRMGSISGANVLTF.

The rearrangement uses TRBV25-1 and TRBJ1-3; no clear D. Germline V gene sequence: CDR1 MGHDK, CDR2 SYGVNS. V shed 5 bases and J shed 1 base, with 3 bases lying between them. This CDR3 comprises 12 residues. The CDR3 sequence is CASSRSGNTIYF. The CDR3 nucleotides read TGTGCCAGCAGTCGGTCTGGAAACACCATATATTTT.

The chain combines TRBV3-1 with TRBJ2-2, with D maybe TRBD2 (6 bases). V shed 4 bases and J shed 1 base, with 10 bases lying between them. The CDR3 is 15 residues long. Germline V gene lookup returns CDR1 LGHDT and CDR2 YNNKEL (reference sequence). The CDR3 sequence: CASSRGSGNTGELFF. CDR3 nucleotide sequence: TGTGCCAGCAGCCGAGGTAGCGGGAACACCGGGGAGCTGTTTTTT.

This clonotype has just one count. V gene TRBV6-5 combines with J gene TRBJ1-2, with D unresolved. The CDR3 spans 14 residues. Germline CDR1 is MNHEY and CDR2 is SVGAGI. Trimming pared 9 bases from V and 1 base from J, leaving 15 bases between. CDR3 residues: CASKAQTYNYGYTF. The DNA for the CDR3 is TGTGCCAGTAAGGCCCAAACCTATAACTATGGCTACACCTTC.

The chain links TRBV30 to TRBJ2-5; 10 positions match TRBD2. CDR1 and CDR2 (germline): GTSNPN, SVGIG (reference sequence). This CDR3 spans 14 amino acids. V was pared by 5 bases and J by 5 bases, with 8 bases of the junction left unmatched. The CDR3 DNA reads as TGTGCCTGGGCTAGCGGGAGTAGGGAGGAGACCCAGTACTTC. Its protein is CAWASGSREETQYF.

This clonotype was observed once. The chain employs TRBV20-1 and TRBJ1-2, with 7 bases that match TRBD1. Germline V gene lookup returns CDR1 DFQATT and CDR2 SNEGSKA (reference sequence). J was trimmed by 2 bases and V by 5 bases; bases with no gene match: 5. This CDR3 is 13 amino acids long. CDR3 coding DNA: TGCAGTGCTGTACCGGGACAGAACTATGGCTACACCTTC. Residues: CSAVPGQNYGYTF.

This chain joins TRBV5-1 and TRBJ2-5; D may be TRBD2 (5 bases). The germline V gene encodes CDR1 SGHRS and CDR2 YFSETQ. V was trimmed by 2 bases and J by 2 bases, leaving 10 bases between them. The CDR3 is 14 residues long. The CDR3 loop reads CASSLIGNQETQYF. CDR3 nucleotide sequence: TGCGCCAGCAGCTTAATCGGGAATCAAGAGACCCAGTACTTC. Using reference TRBV5-1 and TRBJ2-5 for the parts outside the CDR3, the full variable domain is KAGVTQTPRYLIKTRGQQVTLSCSPISGHRSVSWYQQTPGQGLQFLFEYFSETQRNKGNFPGRFSGRQFSNSRSEMNVSTLELGDSALYLCASSLIGNQETQYFGPGTRLLVL.

CDR3 amino acids: CASSSGLAAYNEQFF. In DNA form, the CDR3 reads TGTGCCAGCAGCTCTGGACTAGCGGCCTACAATGAGCAGTTCTTC. The chain links TRBV5-6 to TRBJ2-1; 10 bases agree with TRBD2. The CDR3 consists of 15 residues. In germline, CDR1 is SGHDT, CDR2 YYEEEE. V shed 3 bases and J 2 bases; nucleotides not matched to a gene: 2.

The chain recombines TRBV20-1 with TRBJ2-4; D possibly corresponds to TRBD2 (5 bases). CDR1 DFQATT and CDR2 SNEGSKA come from the germline V gene (reference sequence). The V and J ends lost 6 bases and 0 bases respectively, with 12 bases between them. The CDR3 has 14 residues. CDR3 amino acids: CSARTDLAKNIQYF. DNA of the CDR3: TGCAGTGCCAGGACGGACTTAGCCAAAAACATTCAGTACTTC.

This chain links TRBV19 with TRBJ2-2; tentative D call: TRBD2 (5 bases). V lost 7 bases and J lost 0, with 15 bases in between. The germline V gene has CDR1 LNHDA and CDR2 SQIVND (reference sequence). CDR3 size: 16 residues. The CDR3 region is CASTPWEQSNTGELFF. The DNA for the CDR3 is TGTGCCAGTACCCCATGGGAGCAATCGAACACCGGGGAGCTGTTTTTT.

The rearrangement uses TRBV6-2 or TRBV6-3 and TRBJ2-1; D unclear. Per the germline V gene, CDR1 is MNHEY and CDR2 is SVGEGT. V lost 5 bases and J lost 7, with 9 bases in between. The CDR3 consists of 12 residues. CDR3 sequence (DNA): TGTGCCAGCAGTCTCTCTGGAAATGAGCAGTTCTTC. Encoded protein: CASSLSGNEQFF.

V usage is TRBV4-1 and J usage is TRBJ2-5; 7 bases align to TRBD2. The CDR3 is 18 amino acids. V gave up 0 bases and J gave up 3 bases; unmatched junction bases: 13. CDR1 and CDR2 from the germline V gene are MGHRA and YSYEKL. The CDR3 region has the DNA TGCGCCAGCAGCCAAGATCCGGTGGCGGGGGTGGCGGAAGAGACCCAGTACTTC. It specifies CASSQDPVAGVAEETQYF.

This rearrangement joins TRBV4-1 to TRBJ1-1; D is possibly TRBD1 (5 bases). V was trimmed by 4 bases and J by 8 bases, leaving 17 bases between them. Looked up from germline, CDR1 is MGHRA and CDR2 is YSYEKL. The CDR3 has 14 residues. The CDR3 region has the DNA TGCGCCAGCAGCCCCGCTCGGGGCCTGGGGGAAGCTTTCTTT. It translates to CASSPARGLGEAFF.

This rearrangement joins TRBV24-1 to TRBJ2-2, with 13 bases fitting TRBD2. This CDR3 region has 17 residues. The germline V gene has CDR1 KGHDR and CDR2 SFDVKD. J gave up 3 bases and V 2 bases, and 2 bases lay outside the gene matches. This CDR3 is CATSDWTSGSDTGELFF. The CDR3 nucleotides read TGTGCCACCAGTGATTGGACTAGCGGGAGTGACACCGGGGAGCTGTTTTTT.

V usage is TRBV6-2 or TRBV6-3 and J usage is TRBJ2-1; D call uncertain. Trimming pared 0 bases from V and 8 bases from J, leaving 8 bases between. The germline V gene encodes CDR1 MNHEY and CDR2 SVGEGT. The CDR3 is 13 residues long. This chain's CDR3 is CASSYSIIDEQFF. Written as DNA, the CDR3 is TGTGCCAGCAGTTACTCGATCATCGATGAGCAGTTCTTC.